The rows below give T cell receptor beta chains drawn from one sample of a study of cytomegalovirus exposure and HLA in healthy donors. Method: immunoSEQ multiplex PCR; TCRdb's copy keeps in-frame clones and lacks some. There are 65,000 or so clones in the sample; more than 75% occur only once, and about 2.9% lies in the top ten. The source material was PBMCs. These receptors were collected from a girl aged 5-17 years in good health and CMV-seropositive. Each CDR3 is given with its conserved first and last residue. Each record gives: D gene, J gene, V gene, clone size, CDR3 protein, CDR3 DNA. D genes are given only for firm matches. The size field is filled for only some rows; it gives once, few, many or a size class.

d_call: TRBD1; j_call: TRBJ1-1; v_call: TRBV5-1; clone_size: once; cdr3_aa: CASSLGAITGAGNTEAFF; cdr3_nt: TGCGCCAGCAGCTTGGGCGCGATTACAGGGGCTGGGAACACTGAAGCTTTCTTT
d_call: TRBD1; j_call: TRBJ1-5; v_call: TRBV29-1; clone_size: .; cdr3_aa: CSVGQGASQPQHF; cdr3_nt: TGCAGCGTTGGACAGGGTGCCAGTCAGCCCCAGCATTTT
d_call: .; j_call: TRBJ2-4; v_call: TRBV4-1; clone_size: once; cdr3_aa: CASSGKDQFPDPGNIQYF; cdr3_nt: TGCGCCAGCAGCGGGAAAGACCAATTCCCCGATCCAGGGAACATTCAGTACTTC
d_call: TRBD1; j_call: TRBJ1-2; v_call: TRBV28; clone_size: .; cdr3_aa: CATQQGIYGYTF; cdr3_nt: TGTGCCACCCAACAGGGGATCTATGGCTACACCTTC
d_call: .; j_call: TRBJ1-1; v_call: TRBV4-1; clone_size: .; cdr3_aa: CASSRLSGHLISPSKEREAFF; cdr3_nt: TGCGCCAGCAGCCGACTCTCGGGACACCTGATTAGCCCAAGTAAAGAACGAGAAGCTTTCTTT
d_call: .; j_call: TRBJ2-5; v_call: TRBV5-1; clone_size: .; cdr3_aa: CASSRGDFPYQETQYF; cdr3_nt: TGCGCCAGCAGCCGAGGGGACTTCCCGTACCAAGAGACCCAGTACTTC
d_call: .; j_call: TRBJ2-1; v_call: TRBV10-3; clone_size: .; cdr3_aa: CAISTDGGEQFF; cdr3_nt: TGTGCCATCAGTACCGATGGCGGTGAGCAGTTCTTC
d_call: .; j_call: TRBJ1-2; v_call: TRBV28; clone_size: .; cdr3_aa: CASRGASAGQIYGYTF; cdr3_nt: TGTGCCAGCCGAGGGGCTTCAGCGGGACAAATCTATGGCTACACCTTC
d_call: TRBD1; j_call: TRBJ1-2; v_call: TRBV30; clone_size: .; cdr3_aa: CAWSGQGLGGYTF; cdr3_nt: TGTGCCTGGAGCGGACAGGGGCTTGGAGGCTACACCTTC
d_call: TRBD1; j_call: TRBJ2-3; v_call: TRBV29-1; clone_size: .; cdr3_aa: CSVGTVHTDTQYF; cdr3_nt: TGCAGCGTAGGGACAGTTCACACAGATACGCAGTATTTT
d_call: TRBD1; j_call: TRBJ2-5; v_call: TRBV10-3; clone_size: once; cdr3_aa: CAISDREETQYF; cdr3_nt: TGTGCCATCAGCGACAGGGAAGAGACCCAGTACTTC
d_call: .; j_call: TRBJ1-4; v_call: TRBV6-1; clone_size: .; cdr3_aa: CASSEGGGEKLFF; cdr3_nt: TGTGCCAGCAGTGAGGGGGGAGGCGAAAAACTGTTTTTT
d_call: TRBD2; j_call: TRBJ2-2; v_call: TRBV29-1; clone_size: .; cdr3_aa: CSVGTSGRISGELFF; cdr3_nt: TGCAGCGTTGGGACTAGCGGGAGAATAAGCGGGGAGCTGTTTTTT
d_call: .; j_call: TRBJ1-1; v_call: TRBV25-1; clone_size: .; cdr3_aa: CASRSTTGNTEAFF; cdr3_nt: TGTGCCAGCAGGAGTACTACAGGGAACACTGAAGCTTTCTTT
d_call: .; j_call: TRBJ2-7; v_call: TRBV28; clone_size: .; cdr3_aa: CASSFIPGEQYF; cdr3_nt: TGTGCCAGCAGTTTTATCCCGGGGGAGCAGTACTTC
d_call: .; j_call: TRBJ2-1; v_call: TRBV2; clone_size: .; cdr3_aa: CASLGDTYNEQFF; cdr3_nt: TGTGCCAGCCTGGGAGACACCTACAATGAGCAGTTCTTC
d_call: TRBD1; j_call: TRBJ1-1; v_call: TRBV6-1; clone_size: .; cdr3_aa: CASTEQGARRTEAFF; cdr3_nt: TGTGCCAGCACCGAACAGGGGGCACGGAGGACTGAAGCTTTCTTT
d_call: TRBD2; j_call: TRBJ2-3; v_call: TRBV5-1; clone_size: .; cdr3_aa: CASSLVSGDTDTQYF; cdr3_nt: TGCGCCAGCAGCTTGGTTAGCGGGGACACAGATACGCAGTATTTT
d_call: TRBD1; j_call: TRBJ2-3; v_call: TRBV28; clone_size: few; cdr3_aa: CASKGQGARTDTQYF; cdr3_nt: TGTGCCAGCAAGGGACAGGGGGCGCGCACAGATACGCAGTATTTT
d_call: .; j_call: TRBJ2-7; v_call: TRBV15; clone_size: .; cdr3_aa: CATSRDKMLGAGEREQYF; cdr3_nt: TGTGCCACCAGCAGAGATAAAATGCTTGGGGCAGGGGAGCGCGAGCAGTACTTC
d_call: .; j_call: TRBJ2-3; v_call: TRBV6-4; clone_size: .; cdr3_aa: CASSDSSGGTDTQYF; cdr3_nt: TGTGCCAGCAGTGACTCTTCGGGGGGCACAGATACGCAGTATTTT
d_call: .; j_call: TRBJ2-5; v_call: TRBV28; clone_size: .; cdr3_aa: CASSPMGLYQETQYF; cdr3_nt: TGTGCCAGCAGTCCCATGGGACTGTACCAAGAGACCCAGTACTTC
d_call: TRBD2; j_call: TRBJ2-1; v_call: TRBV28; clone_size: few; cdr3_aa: CASSLSPGGAYNEQFF; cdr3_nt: TGTGCCAGCAGTTTATCTCCCGGGGGGGCCTACAATGAGCAGTTCTTC
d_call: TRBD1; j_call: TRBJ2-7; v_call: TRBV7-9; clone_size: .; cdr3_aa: CASTPQDRAYEQYF; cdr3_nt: TGTGCCAGCACCCCCCAAGACAGGGCCTACGAGCAGTACTTC
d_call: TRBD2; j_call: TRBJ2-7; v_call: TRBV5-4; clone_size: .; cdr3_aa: CASSTAGGRAYEQYF; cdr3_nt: TGTGCCAGCAGCACTGCCGGGGGGAGGGCCTACGAGCAGTACTTC
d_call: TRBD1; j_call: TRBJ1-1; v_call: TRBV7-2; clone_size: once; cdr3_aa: CASSLEGTGTEAFF; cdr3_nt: TGTGCCAGCAGCTTAGAAGGGACAGGCACTGAAGCTTTCTTT
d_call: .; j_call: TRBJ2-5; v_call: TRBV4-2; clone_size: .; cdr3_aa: CASSPLDRDYQETQYF; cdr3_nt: TGTGCCAGCAGCCCCCTGGACAGAGATTACCAAGAGACCCAGTACTTC